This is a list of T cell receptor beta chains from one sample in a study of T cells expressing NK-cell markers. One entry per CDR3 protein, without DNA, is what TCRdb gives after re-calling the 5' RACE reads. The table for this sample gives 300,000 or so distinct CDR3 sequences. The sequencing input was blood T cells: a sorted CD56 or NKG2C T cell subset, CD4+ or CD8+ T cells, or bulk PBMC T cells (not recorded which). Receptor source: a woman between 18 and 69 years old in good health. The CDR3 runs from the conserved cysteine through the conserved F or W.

CASSMGGLIYTDTQYF TRBV25-1 16 TRBJ2-3
CASIGTAPKRGGLTEAFF TRBV28 18 TRBJ1-1
CASSGSGQGKNIQYF TRBV25-1 15 TRBJ2-4
CASSRDTVTGELFF TRBV6-9 14 TRBJ2-2
CASSFGRNYGYTF TRBV12-3/TRBV12-4 13 TRBJ1-2
CASGNSGSVADTQYF TRBV4-3 15 TRBJ2-3
CASSLDLGGSPEAFF TRBV5-1 15 TRBJ1-1
CASSPRTAVETQYF TRBV12-3/TRBV12-4 14 TRBJ2-5
CASSYRTGFEAFF TRBV6-2/TRBV6-3 13 TRBJ1-1
CAGQRGDEQFF TRBV6-6 11 TRBJ2-1
CSARDSAHSYNEQFF TRBV20-1 15 TRBJ2-1
CASSLIPGEETQYF TRBV5-4 14 TRBJ2-5
CSARGLAGNQETQYF TRBV20-1 15 TRBJ2-5
CASSPRPERVQYF TRBV28 13 TRBJ2-7
CASSLENPSYEQYF TRBV5-1 14 TRBJ2-7
CASTGTGSYEQYF TRBV6-1 13 TRBJ2-7
CASSWGGAEAFF TRBV12-3/TRBV12-4 12 TRBJ1-1
CASSLEGDTVAEAFF TRBV5-6 15 TRBJ1-1
CASSQDTKLDRDYEQFF TRBV4-2 17 TRBJ2-1
CASSPAGVDTGELFF TRBV18 15 TRBJ2-2
CSVARGTGNTGELFF TRBV29-1 15 TRBJ2-2
CASSRRVEGEQFF TRBV18 13 TRBJ2-1
CAISVDAAKETQYF TRBV10-3 14 TRBJ2-5
CASLTSVNYGYTF TRBV12-3/TRBV12-4 13 TRBJ1-2
CASRGQNTEAFF TRBV25-1 12 TRBJ1-1
CSALTRSHSYEQYF TRBV20-1 14 TRBJ2-7
CSVDVAGAETQYF TRBV29-1 13 TRBJ2-5
CASSFSGGVTGELFF TRBV12-3/TRBV12-4 15 TRBJ2-2
CASSIFRELFF TRBV19 11 TRBJ2-2
CASRLGDAAGETQYF TRBV12-3/TRBV12-4 15 TRBJ2-5